This T cell receptor beta chain was recovered during a study of metastatic and nonmetastatic thyroid tumors. TCRdb re-called clones from the PCR reads using MiXCR. Seen here are approximately 12,000 clones, approximately 29% observed once, and the top ten hold 11%. Before thyroid surgery, none of the patients had received any treatment. Germline CDR1 is SGDLS and CDR2 is YYNGEE. The CDR3 contains 15 residues. The germline V and J ends were trimmed by 4 bases and 2 bases, with 16 bases remaining between them. The chain is built from TRBV9 and TRBJ2-7, with D hard to call. The receptor comes from a female donor with papillary thyroid cancer or a benign thyroid nodule (not recorded which). Some clones in this sample may be carry-over from other donors' samples. Material for sequencing was tumor tissue. The CDR3 DNA reads as TGTGCCAGCAGCCTTACTACCAACCCAACCTACGAGCAGTACTTC. Protein product: CASSLTTNPTYEQYF.